The clone carrying this T cell receptor (beta chain) was seen a few times. The data are from a study of shared clonotypes between healthy human individuals. Study at large: Samples came from a couple of female and three male donors aged 18 to 49.

Only in-frame clones appear in the TCRdb table, and some are missing; sequencing was by immunoSEQ multiplex PCR. Of about 2.3 million clones in the sample, 85% to 95% were seen once. This sequence originates from a man between 18 and 29 years old in good health. Some clones in this sample may be carry-over from other donors' samples. The sequenced sample consisted of naive CD4+ T cells from PBMCs. Specified subset: CD45RA+ positively selected.

The CDR3 spells CASLRMNTEAFF. In DNA, the CDR3 is TGTGCCAGCCTGAGAATGAACACTGAAGCTTTCTTT. J is TRBJ1-1 and V is TRBV5-6; D is unresolved. The CDR3 contains 12 residues. V lost 7 bases, J lost 0 bases, and 7 bases lay in between. Germline V lookup: CDR1 SGHDT, CDR2 YYEEEE.